This T cell receptor (beta chain) appears in the sequencing data of a study of blood T cells in healthy people across ages. V was shortened by 3 bases and J by 3 bases, with 9 bases between the two germline ends. This CDR3 is 13 amino acids long. Per germline, CDR1 SNHLY and CDR2 FYNNEI. Then a second PCR, running roughly 7 to 11 cycles, was carried out with a sample-barcoded 5' primer and a J-beta primer mix. Using its own MiXCR run on the 5' RACE reads, TCRdb lists one record per CDR3 protein. The profile shows about 1,400,000 distinct CDR3 sequences, 35% to 45% of them singletons. This clonotype showed up many times.

The sample consisted of blood. This TCR was recovered from a woman aged 18-29 years in good health. This sequence joins TRBV2 and TRBJ2-7; D remains ambiguous. CDR3 loop: CASSDSGSYEQYF. The CDR3 DNA sequence: TGTGCCAGCAGTGACTCTGGCAGCTACGAGCAGTACTTC.